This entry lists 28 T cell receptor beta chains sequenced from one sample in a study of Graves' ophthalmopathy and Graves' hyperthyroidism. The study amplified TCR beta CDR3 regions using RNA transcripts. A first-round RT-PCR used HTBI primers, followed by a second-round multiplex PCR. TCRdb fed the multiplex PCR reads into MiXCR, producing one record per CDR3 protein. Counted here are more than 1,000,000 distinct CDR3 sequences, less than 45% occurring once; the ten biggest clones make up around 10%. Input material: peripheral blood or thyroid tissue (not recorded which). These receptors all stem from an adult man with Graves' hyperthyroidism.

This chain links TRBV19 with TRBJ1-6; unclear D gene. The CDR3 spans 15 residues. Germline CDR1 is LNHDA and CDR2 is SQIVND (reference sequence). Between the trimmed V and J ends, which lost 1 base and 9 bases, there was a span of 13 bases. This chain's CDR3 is CASSIAPGQSSPLHF. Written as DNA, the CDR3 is TGTGCCAGTAGTATAGCCCCCGGTCAGAGTTCACCCCTCCACTTT.

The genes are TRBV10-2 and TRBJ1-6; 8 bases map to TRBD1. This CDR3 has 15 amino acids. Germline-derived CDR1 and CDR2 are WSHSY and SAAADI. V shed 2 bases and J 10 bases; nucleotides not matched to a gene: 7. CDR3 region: CASSEPDRVGSPLHF. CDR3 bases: TGCGCCAGCAGTGAGCCGGACAGGGTTGGATCACCCCTCCACTTT.

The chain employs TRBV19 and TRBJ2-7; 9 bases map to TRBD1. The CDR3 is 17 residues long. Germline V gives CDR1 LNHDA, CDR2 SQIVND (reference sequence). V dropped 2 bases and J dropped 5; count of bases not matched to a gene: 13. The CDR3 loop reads CASSIYAGDRVPDEQYF. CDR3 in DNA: TGTGCCAGTAGTATATACGCGGGGGACAGGGTGCCGGACGAGCAGTACTTC.

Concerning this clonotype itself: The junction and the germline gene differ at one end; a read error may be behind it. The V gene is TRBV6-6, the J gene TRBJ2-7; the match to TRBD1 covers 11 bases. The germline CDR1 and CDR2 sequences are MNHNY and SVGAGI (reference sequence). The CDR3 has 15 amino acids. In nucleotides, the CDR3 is TGTGCCATCAGTGAGGGACAGGGGGTATCCTACGAGCAGTACTTC. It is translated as CAISEGQGVSYEQYF.

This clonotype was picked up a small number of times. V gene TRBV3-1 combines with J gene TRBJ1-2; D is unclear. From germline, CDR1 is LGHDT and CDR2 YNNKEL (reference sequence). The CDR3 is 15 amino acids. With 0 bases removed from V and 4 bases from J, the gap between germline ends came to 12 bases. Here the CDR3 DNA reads TGTGCCAGCAGCCAAGATTATAAAGGCCTCTATGGCTACACCTTC. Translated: CASSQDYKGLYGYTF.

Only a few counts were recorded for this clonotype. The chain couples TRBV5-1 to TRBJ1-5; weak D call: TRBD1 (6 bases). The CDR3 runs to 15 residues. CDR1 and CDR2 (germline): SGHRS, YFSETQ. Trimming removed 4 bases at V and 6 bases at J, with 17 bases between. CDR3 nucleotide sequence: TGCGCCAGCAGCCAAAAAGGGACGGGGGCTCAGCCCCAGCATTTT. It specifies CASSQKGTGAQPQHF.

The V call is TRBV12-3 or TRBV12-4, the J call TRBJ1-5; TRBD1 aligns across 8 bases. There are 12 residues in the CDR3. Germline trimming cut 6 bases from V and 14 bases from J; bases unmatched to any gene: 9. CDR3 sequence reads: CASSLDRVYEHF. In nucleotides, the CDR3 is TGTGCCAGCAGCTTGGACAGGGTATACGAGCATTTT.

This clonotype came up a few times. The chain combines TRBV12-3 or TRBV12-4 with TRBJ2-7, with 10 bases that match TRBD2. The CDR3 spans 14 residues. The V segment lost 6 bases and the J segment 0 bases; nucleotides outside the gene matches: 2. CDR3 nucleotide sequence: TGTGCCAGCAGACTAGCGGGGACCTCCTACGAGCAGTACTTC. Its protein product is CASRLAGTSYEQYF.

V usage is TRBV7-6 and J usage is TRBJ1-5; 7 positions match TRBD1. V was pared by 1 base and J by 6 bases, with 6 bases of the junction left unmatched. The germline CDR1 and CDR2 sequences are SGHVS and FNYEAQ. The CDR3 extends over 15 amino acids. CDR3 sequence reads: CASSLGQGPVQPQHF. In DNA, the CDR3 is TGTGCCAGCAGCTTAGGACAGGGCCCAGTTCAGCCCCAGCATTTT.

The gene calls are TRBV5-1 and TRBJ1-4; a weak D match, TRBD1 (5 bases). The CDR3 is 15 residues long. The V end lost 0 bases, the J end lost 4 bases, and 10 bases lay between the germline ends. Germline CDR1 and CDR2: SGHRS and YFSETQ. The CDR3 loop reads CASSLAGAINEKLFF. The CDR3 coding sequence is TGCGCCAGCAGCTTGGCCGGGGCCATTAATGAAAAACTGTTTTTT. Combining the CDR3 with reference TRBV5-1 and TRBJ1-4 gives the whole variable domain KAGVTQTPRYLIKTRGQQVTLSCSPISGHRSVSWYQQTPGQGLQFLFEYFSETQRNKGNFPGRFSGRQFSNSRSEMNVSTLELGDSALYLCASSLAGAINEKLFFGSGTQLSVL.

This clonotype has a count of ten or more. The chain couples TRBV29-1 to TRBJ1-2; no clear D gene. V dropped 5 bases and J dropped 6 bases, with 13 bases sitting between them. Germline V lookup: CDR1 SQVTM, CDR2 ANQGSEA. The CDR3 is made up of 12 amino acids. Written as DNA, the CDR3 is TGCAGCGTTTATCCGCCGACAAATGGCTACACCTTC. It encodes CSVYPPTNGYTF.

The chain's CDR3 is CASSPGGFEKLFF. The CDR3 DNA sequence: TGTGCCAGCAGCCCGGGAGGGTTTGAAAAACTGTTTTTT. J is TRBJ1-4 and V is TRBV7-8; D is unresolved. Germline V gene lookup returns CDR1 SGHVS and CDR2 FQNEAQ. The CDR3 has 13 amino acids. V lost 5 bases, J lost 7 bases, and 11 bases lay in between.

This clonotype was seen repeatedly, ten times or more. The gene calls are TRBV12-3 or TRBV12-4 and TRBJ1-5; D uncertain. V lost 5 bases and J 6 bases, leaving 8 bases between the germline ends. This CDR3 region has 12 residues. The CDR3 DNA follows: TGTGCCAGCAGTCTCAGACCTCAGCCCCAGCATTTT. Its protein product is CASSLRPQPQHF.

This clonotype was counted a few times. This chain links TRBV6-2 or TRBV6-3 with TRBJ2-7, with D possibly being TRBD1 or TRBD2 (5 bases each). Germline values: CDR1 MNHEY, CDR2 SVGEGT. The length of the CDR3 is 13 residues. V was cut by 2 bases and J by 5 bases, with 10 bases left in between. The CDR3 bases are TGTGCCAGCAGTTACGTCGTGGGGGACGAGCAGTACTTC. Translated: CASSYVVGDEQYF.

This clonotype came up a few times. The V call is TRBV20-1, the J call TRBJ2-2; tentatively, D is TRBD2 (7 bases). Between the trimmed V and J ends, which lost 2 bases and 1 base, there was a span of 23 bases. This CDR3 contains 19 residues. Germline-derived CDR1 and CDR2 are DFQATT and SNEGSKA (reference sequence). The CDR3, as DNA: TGCAGTGCTAGATTTGGGGGGGCGCTCAACCGAAGGAACACCGGGGAGCTGTTTTTT. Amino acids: CSARFGGALNRRNTGELFF.

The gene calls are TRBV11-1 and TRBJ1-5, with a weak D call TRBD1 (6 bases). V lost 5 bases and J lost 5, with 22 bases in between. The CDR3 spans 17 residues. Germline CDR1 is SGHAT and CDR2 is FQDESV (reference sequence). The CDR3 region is CASSQVSVQGRDQPQHF. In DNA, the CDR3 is TGTGCCAGCAGCCAAGTAAGCGTACAGGGAAGGGATCAGCCCCAGCATTTT.

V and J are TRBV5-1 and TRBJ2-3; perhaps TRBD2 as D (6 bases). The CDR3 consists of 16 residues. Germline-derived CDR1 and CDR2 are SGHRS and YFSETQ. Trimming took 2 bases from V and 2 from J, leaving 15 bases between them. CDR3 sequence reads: CASSLGGAGYTDTQYF. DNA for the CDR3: TGCGCCAGCAGCTTAGGAGGGGCCGGGTACACAGATACGCAGTATTTT.

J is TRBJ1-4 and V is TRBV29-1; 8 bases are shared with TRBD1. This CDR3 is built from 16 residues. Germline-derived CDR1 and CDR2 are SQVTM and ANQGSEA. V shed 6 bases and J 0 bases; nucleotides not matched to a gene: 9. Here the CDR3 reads CSVVDRGHATNEKLFF. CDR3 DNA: TGCAGCGTAGTTGACAGGGGCCATGCAACTAATGAAAAACTGTTTTTT.

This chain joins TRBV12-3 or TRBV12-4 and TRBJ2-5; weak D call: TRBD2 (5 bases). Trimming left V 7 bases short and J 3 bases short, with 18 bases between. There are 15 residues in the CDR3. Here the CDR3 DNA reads TGTGCCAGCATGGACGCCGGGGTTTCGGAAGAGACCCAGTACTTC. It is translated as CASMDAGVSEETQYF.

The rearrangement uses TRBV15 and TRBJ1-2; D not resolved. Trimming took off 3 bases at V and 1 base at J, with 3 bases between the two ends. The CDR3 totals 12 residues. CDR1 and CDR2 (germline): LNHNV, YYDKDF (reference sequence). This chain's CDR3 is CATSRGNYGYTF. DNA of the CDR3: TGTGCCACCAGCAGGGGTAACTATGGCTACACCTTC.

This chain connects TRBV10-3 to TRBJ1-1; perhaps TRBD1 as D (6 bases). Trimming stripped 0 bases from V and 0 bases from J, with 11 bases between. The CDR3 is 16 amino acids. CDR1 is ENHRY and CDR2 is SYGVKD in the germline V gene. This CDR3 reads CAISESKGTMNTEAFF. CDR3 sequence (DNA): TGTGCCATCAGTGAGTCAAAAGGGACAATGAACACTGAAGCTTTCTTT.

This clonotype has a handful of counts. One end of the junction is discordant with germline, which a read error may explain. CDR3 bases: TGTACCAGCAGCTCCCCTTGGGGGGCTACGAGGACTGAAGCTTTCTTT. Translating it yields CTSSSPWGATRTEAFF. The chain joins TRBV13 to TRBJ1-1; D might be TRBD1 (6 bases). Germline lookup yields CDR1 PRHDT and CDR2 FYEKMQ (reference sequence). This CDR3 region has 16 residues.

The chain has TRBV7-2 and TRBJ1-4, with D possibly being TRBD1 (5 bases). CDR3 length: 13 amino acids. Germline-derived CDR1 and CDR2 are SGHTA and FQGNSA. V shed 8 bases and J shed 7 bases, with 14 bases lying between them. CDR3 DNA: TGTGCCAGCCTGCCAGGGAGCGGTGAAAAACTGTTTTTT. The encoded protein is CASLPGSGEKLFF.

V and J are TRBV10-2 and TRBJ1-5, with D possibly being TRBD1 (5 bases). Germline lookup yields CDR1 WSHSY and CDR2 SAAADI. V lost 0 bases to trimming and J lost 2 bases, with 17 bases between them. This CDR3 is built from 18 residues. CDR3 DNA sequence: TGCGCCAGCAGTGAGTCCCCGGGGAGGGGAAAGGGCAATCAGCCCCAGCATTTT. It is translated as CASSESPGRGKGNQPQHF.

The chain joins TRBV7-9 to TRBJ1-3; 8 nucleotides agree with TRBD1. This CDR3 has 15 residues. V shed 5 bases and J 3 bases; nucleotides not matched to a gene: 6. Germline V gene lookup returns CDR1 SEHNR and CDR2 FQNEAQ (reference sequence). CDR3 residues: CASSAGTGYGNTIYF. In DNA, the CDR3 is TGTGCCAGCAGCGCCGGGACAGGCTATGGAAACACCATATATTTT.

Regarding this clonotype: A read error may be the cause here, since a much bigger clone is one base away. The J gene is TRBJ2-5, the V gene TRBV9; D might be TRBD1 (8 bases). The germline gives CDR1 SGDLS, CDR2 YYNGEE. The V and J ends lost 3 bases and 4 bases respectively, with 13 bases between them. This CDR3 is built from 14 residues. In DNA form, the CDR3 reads TGTGCCAGCAGCGGACAGGGGAGGGCAGAGACCCAGTACTTC. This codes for CASSGQGRAETQYF.

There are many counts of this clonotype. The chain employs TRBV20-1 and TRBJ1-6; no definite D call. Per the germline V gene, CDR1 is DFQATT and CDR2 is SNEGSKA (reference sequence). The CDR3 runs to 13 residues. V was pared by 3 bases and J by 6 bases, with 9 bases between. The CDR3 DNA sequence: TGCAGTGCTAGGACGGACGGTAATTCACCCCTCCACTTT. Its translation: CSARTDGNSPLHF.

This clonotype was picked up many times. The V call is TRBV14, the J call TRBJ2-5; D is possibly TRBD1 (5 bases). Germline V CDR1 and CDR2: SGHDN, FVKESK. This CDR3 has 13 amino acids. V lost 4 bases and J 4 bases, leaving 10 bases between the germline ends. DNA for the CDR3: TGTGCCAGCAGCCGCAGGGTGGGAGAGACCCAGTACTTC. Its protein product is CASSRRVGETQYF.